These T cell receptor beta chains were read from a single sample in a study of T cell repertoires in cytomegalovirus infection. TCRdb reanalysed the reads using MiXCR and keeps one entry per CDR3 protein. The sample lists roughly 250,000 distinct CDR3 sequences, over 20% occurring once. The sequenced sample was CD8+ T cells from PBMCs. The receptors derive from a human donor in good health (CMV status not recorded). Some clones in this sample may be carry-over from other donors' samples. Each CDR3 is given without its conserved first and last residue. Clone size, where shown, is once, few, many, or a class for clones that have expanded.

V gene	J gene	clone size	CDR3 protein
TRBV28	TRBJ1-3	-	ASSLWSVSSGNTIY
TRBV5-1	TRBJ2-1	-	ASRDYYNEQF
TRBV12-5	TRBJ1-1	few	ASGFGQANTEAF
TRBV19	TRBJ1-1	-	ASLQGSTEAF
TRBV7-8	TRBJ2-7	many	ASSLGSGGVVIEQY
TRBV20-1	TRBJ1-1	-	SARDLLASSGTGRENTEAF
TRBV7-6	TRBJ2-5	few	ASSLWASDQETQY
TRBV2	TRBJ1-5	few	ASSDDSYSNQPQH
TRBV28	TRBJ2-7	-	ASSFPPGGEGSSYEQY
TRBV29-1	TRBJ2-3	-	SVVDRSASDTQY
TRBV29-1	TRBJ2-7	few	SVEDWGQGSSYEQY
TRBV29-1	TRBJ2-7	-	SVEEGAGETYEQY
TRBV25-1	TRBJ1-1	-	ASSESGATEAF
TRBV2	TRBJ2-6	-	ASSLPLQGPGANVLT
TRBV7-9	TRBJ2-5	many	ASSSPLGGQETQY
TRBV7-2	TRBJ1-5	many	ASSPEGWPAANQPQH
TRBV28	TRBJ2-7	-	ASSLCGYRSYEQY
TRBV7-9	TRBJ2-7	-	ASSLARDSIEQY
TRBV28	TRBJ2-3	-	ASRDKNLEDTQY
TRBV19	TRBJ1-5	many	ASSMGQRNQPQH
TRBV12-3/TRBV12-4	TRBJ2-5	-	ASSLRGPQETQY
TRBV12-3/TRBV12-4	TRBJ1-5	-	ASSAHSGSQPQH
TRBV10-3	TRBJ1-3	many	ATSQGTDSGNTIY
TRBV7-2	TRBJ2-3	many	ASSLWASGGTDTQY
TRBV7-8	TRBJ1-1	many	ASSLAGRLEAF
TRBV20-1	TRBJ1-3	few	SVKEGTGNTIY
TRBV19	TRBJ1-2	-	ASSMLPGQALPQYGYT
TRBV28	TRBJ1-3	-	ASSLTGVNTIY
TRBV12-3/TRBV12-4	TRBJ2-1	-	ASSLPGRVEQF
TRBV20-1	TRBJ1-6	few	SARDGAGWPPLH
TRBV29-1	TRBJ1-2	-	SVEVRDRGPNYGYT
TRBV10-3	TRBJ1-6	few	AISEGHSPLH
TRBV14	TRBJ2-7	few	ASSQDLGGGNSYEQY
TRBV28	TRBJ2-7	few	ASSFRGARSYEQY
TRBV7-9	TRBJ2-1	many	ASSLRISYNEQF
TRBV2	TRBJ2-7	few	ASSDRGEIYEQY
TRBV7-8	TRBJ2-7	many	ASSANRDSQTYEQY
TRBV28	TRBJ2-7	-	ASSPTGESLSYEQY
TRBV28	TRBJ2-3	few	ASSSSGSDTQY
TRBV2	TRBJ1-1	-	ASGEAVGGPGTAF
TRBV29-1	TRBJ1-2	-	SVTGGRGYT
TRBV6-5	TRBJ2-1	-	ASSDTYNEQF
TRBV6-6	TRBJ1-6	few	ASSYSETGATTPLH
TRBV12-3/TRBV12-4	TRBJ2-3	-	ASSLAVSDTQY
TRBV20-1	TRBJ2-4	-	SARDRGPLAKNIQY